The 24 T cell receptor beta chains below were found in one sample sequenced in a study of identical twins. TCRdb re-called the 5' RACE reads through MiXCR, storing one row per CDR3 protein. The sample lists approximately 470,000 distinct CDR3 sequences; 11% to 15% were seen once. Another study also made use of these data, one on yellow fever vaccine responses in identical twins.

Source material: CD4+ T cells sorted from blood. The receptors were gathered from a young woman in good health.

This clonotype was counted only a few times. The chain uses TRBV20-1 and TRBJ2-7, with 7 bases identical to TRBD1. Germline trimming cut 5 bases from V and 3 bases from J; bases unmatched to any gene: 7. CDR3 length: 13 amino acids. Germline V CDR1 and CDR2: DFQATT, SNEGSKA (reference sequence). The CDR3: CSALKTGSYEQYF. The DNA of the CDR3 is TGCAGTGCTCTAAAGACAGGGAGCTACGAGCAGTACTTC.

This clonotype was seen more than once but under ten times. This chain links TRBV12-3 or TRBV12-4 with TRBJ2-2; D gene uncertain. Trimming left V 4 bases short and J 6 bases short, with 9 bases between. The length of the CDR3 is 13 residues. Written as DNA, the CDR3 is TGTGCCAGCAGTTACTCTCATTCCGGGGAGCTGTTTTTT. It codes for CASSYSHSGELFF.

The V gene is TRBV12-3 or TRBV12-4, the J gene TRBJ2-7; D remains unclear. V lost 6 bases to trimming and J lost 0 bases, with 12 bases between them. The CDR3 has 14 residues. DNA for the CDR3: TGTGCCAGCAGCCCTGGTCCTTTCTCCTACGAGCAGTACTTC. Protein product: CASSPGPFSYEQYF.

The CDR3 coding sequence is TGTGCCAGCAGTTTCTCTCTCAGGGGCTATAAGGGCAATGAGCAGTTCTTC. It codes for CASSFSLRGYKGNEQFF. The gene calls are TRBV6-5 and TRBJ2-1; tentative D call: TRBD1 (6 bases). Per the germline V gene, CDR1 is MNHEY and CDR2 is SVGAGI. The CDR3 is 17 residues long. V was trimmed by 4 bases and J by 6 bases, leaving 22 bases between them.

Only a few counts were recorded for this clonotype. This chain connects TRBV29-1 to TRBJ2-7; D gene unclear. Germline lookup yields CDR1 SQVTM and CDR2 ANQGSEA. The V end lost 4 bases, the J end lost 7 bases, and 14 bases lay between the germline ends. This CDR3 region has 12 residues. The CDR3 sequence is CSVGPGAREQYF. The CDR3 coding sequence is TGCAGCGTTGGACCCGGTGCACGGGAGCAGTACTTC.

The V call is TRBV10-3, the J call TRBJ2-3; maybe TRBD1 (6 bases). This CDR3 is built from 13 residues. Trimming removed 11 bases from V and 0 bases from J, with 12 bases in between. Germline CDR1 is ENHRY and CDR2 is SYGVKD. This CDR3 reads CAGQSGSTDTQYF. In DNA form, the CDR3 reads TGTGCCGGACAGAGCGGAAGCACAGATACGCAGTATTTT.

V is TRBV6-5 and J is TRBJ2-1, with a possible D match to TRBD1 (6 bases). The V end lost 6 bases, the J end lost 9 bases, and 9 bases lay between the germline ends. The germline V gene encodes CDR1 MNHEY and CDR2 SVGAGI. The CDR3 has 11 amino acids. The CDR3 DNA sequence: TGTGCCAGCAGCCAGGGGAGTGAGCAGTTCTTC. Encoded protein: CASSQGSEQFF.

The chain joins TRBV3-1 to TRBJ2-7; no clear D gene. Trimming stripped 1 base from V and 5 bases from J, with 12 bases between. CDR1 and CDR2 from the germline V gene are LGHDT and YNNKEL (reference sequence). CDR3 length: 14 amino acids. The CDR3 nucleotides read TGTGCCAGCAGCCAAGGGCAGCTAAGGGACGAGCAGTACTTC. It codes for CASSQGQLRDEQYF.

This clonotype was seen only a few times. The genes are TRBV9 and TRBJ2-7, with 8 nucleotides matching TRBD1. Germline CDR1 and CDR2: SGDLS and YYNGEE. This CDR3 comprises 14 residues. V dropped 2 bases and J dropped 5; count of bases not matched to a gene: 6. As DNA, the CDR3 is TGTGCCAGCAGCGTCGGGACAGGCAACCACGAGCAGTACTTC. This translates into CASSVGTGNHEQYF.

The CDR3 DNA follows: TGTGCCAGCAGCCTCGGGGCGGGGGGGCCCGCAGATACGCAGTATTTT. Encoded protein: CASSLGAGGPADTQYF. The chain recombines TRBV7-6 with TRBJ2-3, with 9 bases matching TRBD2. Germline CDR1 and CDR2: SGHVS and FNYEAQ. The length of the CDR3 is 16 residues. Losses at the gene ends were 5 bases for V and 4 bases for J; bases not matched to a gene: 10.

The V gene is TRBV19, the J gene TRBJ2-3; a possible D gene is TRBD1 (6 bases). The CDR3 runs 16 residues. V was pared by 5 bases and J by 2 bases, with 17 bases between. CDR1 is LNHDA, CDR2 SQIVND, per germline (reference sequence). The CDR3 loop is CASSRQPGALTDTQYF. In DNA, the CDR3 is TGTGCCAGTAGTCGCCAACCAGGGGCCCTCACAGATACGCAGTATTTT.

J is TRBJ2-7 and V is TRBV15; TRBD1 is a possible D gene (6 bases). V was shortened by 4 bases and J by 3 bases, with 10 bases between the two germline ends. In germline, CDR1 is LNHNV, CDR2 YYDKDF (reference sequence). The CDR3 totals 13 residues. CDR3 amino acids: CATSTPDSYEQYF. The CDR3 DNA reads TGTGCCACCAGCACCCCGGACAGCTACGAGCAGTACTTC.

This clonotype was counted between two and nine times. The chain is built from TRBV7-8 and TRBJ2-5; TRBD1 aligns across 7 bases. This CDR3 contains 17 residues. V lost 1 base to trimming and J lost 0 bases; unmatched junction nucleotides: 8. CDR1 and CDR2 (germline): SGHVS, FQNEAQ. CDR3 sequence (DNA): TGTGCCAGCAGCTTAGGCCGACAGGGCCTGTACCAAGAGACCCAGTACTTC. This encodes CASSLGRQGLYQETQYF. The full variable domain, completed using reference TRBV7-8 and TRBJ2-5, is GAGVSQSPRYKVAKRGQDVALRCDPISGHVSLFWYQQALGQGPEFLTYFQNEAQLDKSGLPSDRFFAERPEGSVSTLKIQRTQQEDSAVYLCASSLGRQGLYQETQYFGPGTRLLVL.

This clonotype was detected only a few times. The CDR3 coding sequence is TGTGCCAGCAGCTCCCAGGGGGGGCCCTATGGCTACACCTTC. As protein: CASSSQGGPYGYTF. The chain recombines TRBV7-9 with TRBJ1-2; 7 nucleotides align to TRBD1. Germline loops: CDR1 SEHNR, CDR2 FQNEAQ (reference sequence). V lost 4 bases, J lost 4 bases, and 6 bases stayed unmatched. The CDR3 consists of 14 residues.

This clonotype turned up a few times. The chain links TRBV3-1 to TRBJ2-1; D unresolved. Trimming removed 3 bases from V and 1 base from J, with 10 bases in between. CDR3 size: 15 residues. Germline-derived CDR1 and CDR2 are LGHDT and YNNKEL (reference sequence). In DNA form, the CDR3 reads TGTGCCAGCAGCCAGGGCGCGGTTTCCTACAATGAGCAGTTCTTC. Translated, it gives CASSQGAVSYNEQFF.

This clonotype was seen at least ten times. This rearrangement joins TRBV12-3 or TRBV12-4 to TRBJ1-4; no clear D. Between the trimmed V and J ends, which lost 5 bases and 5 bases, there was a span of 9 bases. The CDR3 contains 13 residues. CDR3 DNA sequence: TGTGCCAGCAGTGGCGGACTAAATGAAAAACTGTTTTTT. It encodes CASSGGLNEKLFF.

This clonotype was found a few times. The gene calls are TRBV6-1 and TRBJ1-6; the match to TRBD1 covers 8 bases. The CDR3 length is 16 residues. Germline trimming cut 8 bases from V and 7 bases from J; bases unmatched to any gene: 13. Germline CDR1 MNHNS, CDR2 SASEGT. CDR3 sequence (DNA): TGTGCCAGCCAGCCTGACAGGGGTACGGGAAATTCACCCCTCCACTTT. Encoded protein: CASQPDRGTGNSPLHF.

This clonotype has a handful of counts. The chain joins TRBV5-1 to TRBJ2-3, with 16 positions matching TRBD2. Trimming removed 6 bases from V and 0 bases from J; junction bases left unmatched: 7. Per germline, CDR1 SGHRS and CDR2 YFSETQ. The CDR3 totals 18 residues. CDR3: CASMGLAGGTRSTDTQYF. The CDR3 nucleotides are TGCGCCAGCATGGGACTAGCGGGGGGGACACGTAGCACAGATACGCAGTATTTT.

This clonotype was seen a few times. The CDR3 loop is CASSQPQGGGNTGELFF. In DNA form, the CDR3 reads TGTGCCAGCAGCCAGCCTCAGGGCGGGGGGAACACCGGGGAGCTGTTTTTT. J is TRBJ2-2 and V is TRBV2; 7 bases agree with TRBD2. V was clipped by 6 bases and J by 1 base; unmatched bases: 11. The CDR3 totals 17 residues. Germline V lookup: CDR1 SNHLY, CDR2 FYNNEI.

V gene TRBV20-1 combines with J gene TRBJ2-3, with D possibly TRBD2 on 6 matching bases. Per germline, CDR1 DFQATT and CDR2 SNEGSKA (reference sequence). V was trimmed by 1 base and J by 3 bases, leaving 20 bases between them. This CDR3 is 17 amino acids long. The CDR3 loop is CSARGEVVVSLTDTQYF. DNA of the CDR3: TGCAGTGCTAGAGGGGAGGTAGTGGTATCACTAACAGATACGCAGTATTTT.

This clonotype was seen at least ten times. The rearrangement uses TRBV11-2 and TRBJ1-1, with unresolved D. The germline V gene encodes CDR1 SGHAT and CDR2 FQNNGV. There are 13 residues in the CDR3. Trimming shortened V by 0 bases and J by 5 bases, and 7 bases separated the two germline ends. CDR3 DNA: TGTGCCAGCAGCTTAGAACGGGGAACTGAAGCTTTCTTT. Its protein is CASSLERGTEAFF. The full variable domain, with the rest looked up from reference TRBV11-2 and TRBJ1-1, is EAGVAQSPRYKIIEKRQSVAFWCNPISGHATLYWYQQILGQGPKLLIQFQNNGVVDDSQLPKDRFSAERLKGVDSTLKIQPAKLEDSAVYLCASSLERGTEAFFGQGTRLTVV.

The gene calls are TRBV5-1 and TRBJ1-6; D is possibly TRBD1 (6 bases). The germline V gene encodes CDR1 SGHRS and CDR2 YFSETQ. CDR3 length: 14 residues. Trimming left V 4 bases short and J 8 bases short, with 13 bases between. CDR3 region: CASSDSGADSPLHF. Here the CDR3 DNA reads TGCGCCAGCAGCGACTCGGGGGCCGATTCACCCCTCCACTTT.

This clonotype was seen a few times. The chain couples TRBV18 to TRBJ2-5; D is unclear. V was cut by 8 bases and J by 2 bases, with 6 bases left in between. This CDR3 spans 11 amino acids. Germline V lookup: CDR1 KGHSH, CDR2 LQKENI. The CDR3 region is CASKNQETQYF. DNA of the CDR3: TGTGCCAGCAAAAATCAAGAGACCCAGTACTTC.

The V gene is TRBV20-1, the J gene TRBJ2-7, with 8 nucleotides matching TRBD1. The CDR3 covers 14 residues. V lost 6 bases and J lost 2; bases outside the gene matches: 9. Germline lookup yields CDR1 DFQATT and CDR2 SNEGSKA (reference sequence). This chain's CDR3 is CSAKRRTGTYEQYF. CDR3 DNA sequence: TGCAGTGCCAAAAGAAGGACAGGGACCTACGAGCAGTACTTC.